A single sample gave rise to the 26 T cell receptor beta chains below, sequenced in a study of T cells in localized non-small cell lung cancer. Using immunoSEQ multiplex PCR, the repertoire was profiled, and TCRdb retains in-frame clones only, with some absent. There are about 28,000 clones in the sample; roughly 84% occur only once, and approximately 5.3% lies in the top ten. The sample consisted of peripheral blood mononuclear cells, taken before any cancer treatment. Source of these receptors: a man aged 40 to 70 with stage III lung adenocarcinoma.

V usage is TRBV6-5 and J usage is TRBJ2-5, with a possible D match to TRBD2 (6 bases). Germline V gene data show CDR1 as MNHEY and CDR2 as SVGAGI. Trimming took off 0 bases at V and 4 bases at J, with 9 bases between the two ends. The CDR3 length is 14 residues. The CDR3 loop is CASSYSGGSETQYF. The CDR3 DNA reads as TGTGCCAGCAGTTACTCGGGGGGATCAGAGACCCAGTACTTC.

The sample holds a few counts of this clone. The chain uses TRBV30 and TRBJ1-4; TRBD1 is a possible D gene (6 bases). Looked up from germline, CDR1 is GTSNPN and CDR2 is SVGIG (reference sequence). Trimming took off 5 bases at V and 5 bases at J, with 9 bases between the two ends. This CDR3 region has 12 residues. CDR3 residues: CAWHTGNEKLFF. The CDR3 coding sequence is TGTGCCTGGCATACAGGGAATGAAAAACTGTTTTTT.

CDR3 sequence reads: CASTWTGGGEQYV. The CDR3 DNA is TGTGCCAGCACTTGGACAGGCGGAGGCGAGCAGTACGTC. This rearrangement joins TRBV5-6 to TRBJ2-7; 7 bases align to TRBD1. The CDR3 length is 13 residues. Per the germline V gene, CDR1 is SGHDT and CDR2 is YYEEEE. V lost 6 bases and J lost 6; bases outside the gene matches: 9.

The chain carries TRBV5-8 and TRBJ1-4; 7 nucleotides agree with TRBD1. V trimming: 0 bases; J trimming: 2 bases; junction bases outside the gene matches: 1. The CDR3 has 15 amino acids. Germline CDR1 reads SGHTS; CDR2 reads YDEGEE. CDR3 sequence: CASSLGRGTNEKLFF. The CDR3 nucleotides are TGTGCCAGCAGCTTGGGCAGGGGGACTAATGAAAAACTGTTTTTT.

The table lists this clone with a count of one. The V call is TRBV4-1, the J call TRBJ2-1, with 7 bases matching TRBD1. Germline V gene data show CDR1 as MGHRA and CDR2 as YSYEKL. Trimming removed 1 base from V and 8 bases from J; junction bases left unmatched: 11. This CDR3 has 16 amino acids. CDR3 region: CASSQGVRGLLDEQFF. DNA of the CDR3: TGCGCCAGCAGCCAAGGGGTAAGGGGGCTCCTCGATGAGCAGTTCTTC.

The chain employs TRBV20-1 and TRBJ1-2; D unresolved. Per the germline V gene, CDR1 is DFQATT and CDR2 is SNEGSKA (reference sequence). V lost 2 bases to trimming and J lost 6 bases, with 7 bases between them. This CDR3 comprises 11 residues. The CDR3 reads CSARSQNGYTF. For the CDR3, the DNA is TGCAGTGCTAGATCTCAAAATGGCTACACCTTC.

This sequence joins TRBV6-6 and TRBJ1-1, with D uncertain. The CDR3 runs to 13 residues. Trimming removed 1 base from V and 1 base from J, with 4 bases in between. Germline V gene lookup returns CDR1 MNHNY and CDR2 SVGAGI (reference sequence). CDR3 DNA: TGTGCCAGCAGTTACTGGGGGAACACTGAAGCTTTCTTT. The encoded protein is CASSYWGNTEAFF.

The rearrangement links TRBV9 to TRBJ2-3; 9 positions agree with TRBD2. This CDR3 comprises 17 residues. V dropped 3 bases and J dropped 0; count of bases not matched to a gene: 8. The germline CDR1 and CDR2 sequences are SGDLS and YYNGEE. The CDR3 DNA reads TGTGCCAGCAGCGCCGTTACTAGCGGGTCTAGCACAGATACGCAGTATTTT. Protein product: CASSAVTSGSSTDTQYF.

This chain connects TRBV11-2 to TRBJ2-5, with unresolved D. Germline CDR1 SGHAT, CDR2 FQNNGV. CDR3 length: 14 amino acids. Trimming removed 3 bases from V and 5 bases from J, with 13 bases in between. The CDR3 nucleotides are TGTGCCAGCAGCTTTAGTTTCGGCGCGGAGACCCAGTACTTC. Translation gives CASSFSFGAETQYF.

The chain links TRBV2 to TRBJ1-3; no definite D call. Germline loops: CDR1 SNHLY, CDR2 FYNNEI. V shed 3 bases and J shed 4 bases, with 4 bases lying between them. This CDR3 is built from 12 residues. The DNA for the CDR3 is TGTGCCAGCAGTGACCGGGGAAACACCATATATTTT. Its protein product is CASSDRGNTIYF.

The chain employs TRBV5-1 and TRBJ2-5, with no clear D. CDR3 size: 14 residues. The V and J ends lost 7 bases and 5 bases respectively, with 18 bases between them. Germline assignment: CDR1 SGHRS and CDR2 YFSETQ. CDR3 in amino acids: CASCPWSGVETQYF. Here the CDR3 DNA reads TGCGCCAGCTGCCCCTGGTCGGGTGTGGAGACCCAGTACTTC. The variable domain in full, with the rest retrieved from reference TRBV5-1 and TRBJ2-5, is KAGVTQTPRYLIKTRGQQVTLSCSPISGHRSVSWYQQTPGQGLQFLFEYFSETQRNKGNFPGRFSGRQFSNSRSEMNVSTLELGDSALYLCASCPWSGVETQYFGPGTRLLVL.

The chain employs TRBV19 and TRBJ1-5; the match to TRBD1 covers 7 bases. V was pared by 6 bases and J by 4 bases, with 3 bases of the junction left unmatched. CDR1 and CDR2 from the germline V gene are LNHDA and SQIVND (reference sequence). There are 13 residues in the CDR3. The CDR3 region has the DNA TGTGCCAGTAGGTTGACAGGGAATCAGCCCCAGCATTTT. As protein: CASRLTGNQPQHF.

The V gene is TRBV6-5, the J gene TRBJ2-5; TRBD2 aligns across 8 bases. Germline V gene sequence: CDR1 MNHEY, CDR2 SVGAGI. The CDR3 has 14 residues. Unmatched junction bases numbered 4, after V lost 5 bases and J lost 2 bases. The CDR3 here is CASSPGTSQETQYF. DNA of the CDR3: TGTGCCAGCAGTCCTGGGACTAGTCAAGAGACCCAGTACTTC.

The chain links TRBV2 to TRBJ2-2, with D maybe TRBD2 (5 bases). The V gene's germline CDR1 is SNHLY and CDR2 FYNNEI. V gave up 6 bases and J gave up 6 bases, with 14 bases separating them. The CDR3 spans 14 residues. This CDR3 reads CASRAGDWAGELFF. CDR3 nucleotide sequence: TGTGCCAGCAGAGCCGGGGATTGGGCCGGGGAGCTGTTTTTT.

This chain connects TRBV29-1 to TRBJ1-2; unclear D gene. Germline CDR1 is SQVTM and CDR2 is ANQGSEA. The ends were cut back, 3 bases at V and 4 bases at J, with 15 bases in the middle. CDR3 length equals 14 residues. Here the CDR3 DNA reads TGCAGCGTTGATGTAGCGGAATCGGGCTATGGCTACACCTTC. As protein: CSVDVAESGYGYTF.

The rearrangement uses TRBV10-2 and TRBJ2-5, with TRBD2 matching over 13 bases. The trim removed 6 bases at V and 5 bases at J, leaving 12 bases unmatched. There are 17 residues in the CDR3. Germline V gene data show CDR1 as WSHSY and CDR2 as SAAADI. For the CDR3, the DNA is TGCGCCAGCAGCCTAGGGACTAGCGGGGTCCAGGGGGAGACCCAGTACTTC. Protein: CASSLGTSGVQGETQYF.

CDR3: CASSAQGASGYTF. For the CDR3, the DNA is TGTGCCAGTAGTGCACAGGGGGCGAGCGGCTACACCTTC. The gene calls are TRBV19 and TRBJ1-2, with 9 bases fitting TRBD1. CDR1 LNHDA and CDR2 SQIVND come from the germline V gene (reference sequence). V was pared by 5 bases and J by 8 bases, with 6 bases of the junction left unmatched. The CDR3 has 13 residues.

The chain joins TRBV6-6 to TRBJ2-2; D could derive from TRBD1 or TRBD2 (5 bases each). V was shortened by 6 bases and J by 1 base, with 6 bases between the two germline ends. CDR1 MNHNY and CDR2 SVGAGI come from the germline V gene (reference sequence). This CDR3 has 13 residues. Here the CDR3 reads CASRGVNTGELFF. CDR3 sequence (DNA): TGTGCCAGCAGGGGGGTGAACACCGGGGAGCTGTTTTTT.

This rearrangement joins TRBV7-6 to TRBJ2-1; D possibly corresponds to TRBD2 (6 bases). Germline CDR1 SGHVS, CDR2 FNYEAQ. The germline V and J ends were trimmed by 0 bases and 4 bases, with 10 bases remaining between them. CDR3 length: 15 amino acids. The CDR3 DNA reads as TGTGCCAGCAGCTTAGCGGAGGGGCGATACAATGAGCAGTTCTTC. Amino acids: CASSLAEGRYNEQFF.

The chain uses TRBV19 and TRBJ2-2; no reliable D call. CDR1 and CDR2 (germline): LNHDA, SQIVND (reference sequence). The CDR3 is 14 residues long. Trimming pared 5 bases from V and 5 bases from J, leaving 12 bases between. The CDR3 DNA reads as TGTGCCAGTAGTCCCCAAGGGTCTACCGGGGAGCTGTTTTTT. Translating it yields CASSPQGSTGELFF. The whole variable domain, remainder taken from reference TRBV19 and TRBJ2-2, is DGGITQSPKYLFRKEGQNVTLSCEQNLNHDAMYWYRQDPGQGLRLIYYSQIVNDFQKGDIAEGYSVSREKKESFPLTVTSAQKNPTAFYLCASSPQGSTGELFFGEGSRLTVL.

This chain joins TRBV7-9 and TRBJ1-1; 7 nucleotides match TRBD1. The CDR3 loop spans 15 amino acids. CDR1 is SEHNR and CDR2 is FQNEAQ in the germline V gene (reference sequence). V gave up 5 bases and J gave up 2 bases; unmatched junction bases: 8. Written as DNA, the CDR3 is TGTGCCAGCAGCCCTTCGGACAGGACTAACACTGAAGCTTTCTTT. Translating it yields CASSPSDRTNTEAFF.

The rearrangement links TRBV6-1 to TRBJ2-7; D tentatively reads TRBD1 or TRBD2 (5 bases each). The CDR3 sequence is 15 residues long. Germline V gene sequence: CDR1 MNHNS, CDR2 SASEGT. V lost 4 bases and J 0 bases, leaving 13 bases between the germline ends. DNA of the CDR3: TGTGCCAGCAGTGCCCTGGCAGGGAGCTCCTACGAGCAGTACGTC. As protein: CASSALAGSSYEQYV.

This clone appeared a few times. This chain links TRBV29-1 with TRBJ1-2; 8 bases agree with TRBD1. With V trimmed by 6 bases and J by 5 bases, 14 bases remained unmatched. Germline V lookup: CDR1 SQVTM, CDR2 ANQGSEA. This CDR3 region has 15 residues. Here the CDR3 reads CSVALRHRGFYGYTF. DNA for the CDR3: TGCAGCGTCGCACTAAGACACAGGGGGTTTTATGGCTACACCTTC.

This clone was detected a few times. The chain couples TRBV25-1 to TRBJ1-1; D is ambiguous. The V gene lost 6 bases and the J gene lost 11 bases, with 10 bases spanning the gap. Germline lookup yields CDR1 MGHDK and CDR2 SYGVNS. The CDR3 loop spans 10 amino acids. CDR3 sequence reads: CASRDRRAFF. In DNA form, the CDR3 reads TGTGCCAGCAGGGACCGAAGGGCTTTCTTT. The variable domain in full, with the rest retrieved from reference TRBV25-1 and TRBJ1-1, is EADIYQTPRYLVIGTGKKITLECSQTMGHDKMYWYQQDPGMELHLIHYSYGVNSTEKGDLSSESTVSRIRTEHFPLTLESARPSHTSQYLCASRDRRAFFGQGTRLTVV.

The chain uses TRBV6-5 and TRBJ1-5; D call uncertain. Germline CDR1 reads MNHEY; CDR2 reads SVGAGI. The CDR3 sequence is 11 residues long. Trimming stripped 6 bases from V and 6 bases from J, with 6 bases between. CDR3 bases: TGTGCCAGCAGATTGGTTCAGCCCCAGCATTTT. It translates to CASRLVQPQHF.

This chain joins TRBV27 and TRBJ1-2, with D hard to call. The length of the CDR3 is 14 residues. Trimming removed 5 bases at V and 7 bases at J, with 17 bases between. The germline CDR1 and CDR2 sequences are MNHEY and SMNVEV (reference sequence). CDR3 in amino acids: CASSRDTRSVGYTF. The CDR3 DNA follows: TGTGCCAGCAGTAGAGACACTCGAAGTGTTGGCTACACCTTC.